The clone carrying this T cell receptor beta chain was found many times. Its target is unknown. This record comes from a study of T-cell memory formation after mild COVID-19. The overall study: TCR clusters largely stayed donor specific. General study results and limits: There were some responding clones in pre-infection memory, which suggested that cross-reactive memory had joined.

Trimming cost V 1 base and J 8 bases, with 15 bases left between them. Germline CDR1 is SGHRS and CDR2 is YFSETQ. CDR3 size: 14 residues. TCR alpha and TCR beta cDNA libraries carrying sample barcodes and UMIs were produced by 5'RACE using constant-segment primers. TCRdb passed the 5' RACE reads through MiXCR, listing each CDR3 protein once. The sample lists a few hundred thousand distinct CDR3 sequences; roughly a fifth were seen once. The TCR sequence derives from a young man who had mild COVID-19 (a few samples of this study predate the infection). Cell type and time point are not known. The sequenced sample was PBMCs or a T cell subset sorted from them (not recorded which). The chain has TRBV5-1 and TRBJ1-2; D is unclear. The CDR3 here is CASSLKGSVGGYTF. The CDR3 nucleotides are TGCGCCAGCAGCTTGAAGGGCTCAGTGGGGGGCTACACCTTC.